This T cell receptor (beta chain) was identified in a study of blood T cell repertoires in COVID-19. Overall study context: Acute and convalescent COVID-19 specimens originated in the United States, Italy and Spain. T cells, B-cell-depleted T cells, or PBMCs supplied cDNA or gDNA.

CDR1 SQVTM and CDR2 ANQGSEA come from the germline V gene. The junction had 5 bases not matched to a gene; V was cut back by 7 bases and J by 5 bases. The CDR3 runs 12 residues. Methods used by the authors: Estimated nucleated cell counts came from reference gene primer amplification. Data came from immunoSEQ multiplex PCR; TCRdb stores just in-frame clones and leaves some out. V and J calls and clone size follow that table, whereas D and trimming were derived from the DNA. The repertoire includes hundreds of thousands of clones, 86% of them detected once, and 1.4% to 1.5% sits in the top ten. The source material was peripheral blood. The clonotype was recovered from a woman aged 25 to 39 with active or convalescent COVID-19. This sequence joins TRBV29-1 and TRBJ1-1; 9 bases map to TRBD1. CDR3 DNA: TGCAGCGGGCAGACAGGGGGTACTGAAGCTTTCTTT. Its protein product is CSGQTGGTEAFF.